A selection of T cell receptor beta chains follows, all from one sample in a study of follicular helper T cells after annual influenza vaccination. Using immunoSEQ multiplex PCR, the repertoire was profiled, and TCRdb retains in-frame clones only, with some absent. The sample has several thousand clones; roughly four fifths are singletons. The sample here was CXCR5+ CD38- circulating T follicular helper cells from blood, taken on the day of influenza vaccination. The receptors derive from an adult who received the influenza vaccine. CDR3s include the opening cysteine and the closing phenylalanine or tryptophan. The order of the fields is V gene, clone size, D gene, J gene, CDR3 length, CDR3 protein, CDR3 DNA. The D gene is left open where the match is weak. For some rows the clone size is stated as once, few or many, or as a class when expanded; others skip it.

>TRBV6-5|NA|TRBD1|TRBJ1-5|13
CASSFDRDQPQHF
TGTGCCAGCAGTTTTGACAGGGATCAGCCCCAGCATTTT
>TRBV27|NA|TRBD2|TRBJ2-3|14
CASSWTSVRDTQYF
TGTGCCAGCAGCTGGACTAGCGTCCGGGATACGCAGTATTTT
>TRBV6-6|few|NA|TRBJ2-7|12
CASSGLRDEQYF
TGTGCCAGCAGTGGACTCAGAGACGAGCAGTACTTC
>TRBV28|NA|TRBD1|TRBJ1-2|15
CASSDPTGVSYGYTF
TGTGCCAGCAGCGACCCGACAGGGGTGTCTTACGGCTACACCTTC
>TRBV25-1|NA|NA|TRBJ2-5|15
CASSEQILGGWTQYF
TGTGCCAGCAGTGAACAAATCTTGGGTGGATGGACCCAGTACTTC
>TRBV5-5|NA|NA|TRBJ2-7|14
CASREGWVVGEQYF
TGTGCCAGCAGGGAGGGGTGGGTAGTAGGCGAGCAGTACTTC
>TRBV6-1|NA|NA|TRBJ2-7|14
CASSMRGRSYEQYF
TGTGCCAGCAGTATGCGGGGGCGGTCCTACGAGCAGTACTTC
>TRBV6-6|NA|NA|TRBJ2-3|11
CASSFADTQYF
TGTGCCAGCAGTTTCGCAGATACGCAGTATTTT
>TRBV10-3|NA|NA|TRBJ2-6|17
CAISGTSMAAGANVLTF
TGTGCCATCAGTGGAACCAGTATGGCAGCGGGGGCCAACGTCCTGACTTTC
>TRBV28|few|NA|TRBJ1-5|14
CASSYGNSNQPQHF
TGTGCCAGCAGTTACGGAAATAGCAATCAGCCCCAGCATTTT
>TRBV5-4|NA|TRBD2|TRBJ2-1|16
CASSRGLAATYNEQFF
TGTGCCAGCAGCCGCGGGCTAGCGGCCACCTACAATGAGCAGTTCTTC
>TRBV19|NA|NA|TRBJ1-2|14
CASSMWQEDYGYTF
TGTGCCAGTAGTATGTGGCAGGAAGATTATGGCTACACCTTC
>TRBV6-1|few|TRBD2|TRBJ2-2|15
CASQREYFSTGELFF
TGTGCCAGCCAGCGGGAGTACTTTAGTACCGGGGAGCTGTTTTTT
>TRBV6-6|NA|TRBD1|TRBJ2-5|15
CASSAPIQGWKTQYF
TGTGCCAGCAGTGCACCGATACAGGGGTGGAAGACCCAGTACTTC
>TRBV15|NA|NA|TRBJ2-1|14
CATSSISRVNEQFF
TGTGCCACCAGCTCCATATCCAGGGTCAATGAGCAGTTCTTC
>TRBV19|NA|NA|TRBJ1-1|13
CASSKQLNTEAFF
TGTGCCAGTAGTAAACAGCTGAACACTGAAGCTTTCTTT
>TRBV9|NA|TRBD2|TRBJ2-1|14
CASSVSGSPNEQFF
TGTGCCAGCAGCGTAAGCGGGAGCCCCAATGAGCAGTTCTTC
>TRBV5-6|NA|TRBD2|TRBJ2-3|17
CASSFGLTSGSTDTQYF
TGTGCCAGCAGCTTTGGACTGACTAGCGGGAGTACAGATACGCAGTATTTT
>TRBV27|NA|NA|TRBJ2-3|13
CASMGGRTDTQYF
TGTGCCAGCATGGGAGGCCGCACAGATACGCAGTATTTT
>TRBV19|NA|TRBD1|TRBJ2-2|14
CASSIRQGRVELFF
TGTGCCAGTAGTATTAGACAGGGGCGTGTGGAGCTGTTTTTT
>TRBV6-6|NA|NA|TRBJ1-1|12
CASRHTVNEAFF
TGTGCCAGCCGACACACAGTAAATGAAGCTTTCTTT
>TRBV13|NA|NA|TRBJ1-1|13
CASSLKLNTEAFF
TGTGCCAGCAGCTTAAAGCTGAACACTGAAGCTTTCTTT
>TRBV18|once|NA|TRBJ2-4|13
CASSPATVTIQYF
TGTGCCAGCTCACCGGCGACAGTAACCATTCAGTACTTC
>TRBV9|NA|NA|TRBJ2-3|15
CASSGGGGGTDTQYF
TGTGCCAGCAGCGGGGGCGGGGGCGGCACAGATACGCAGTATTTT
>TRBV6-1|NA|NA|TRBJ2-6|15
CASSESDSGANVLTF
TGTGCCAGCAGTGAGTCGGACTCTGGGGCCAACGTCCTGACTTTC
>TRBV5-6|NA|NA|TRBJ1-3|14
CASSLTAERNTIYF
TGTGCCAGCAGCTTGACGGCAGAAAGAAACACCATATATTTT
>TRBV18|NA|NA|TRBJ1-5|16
CASSPPAGYSNQPQHF
TGTGCCAGCTCACCACCGGCAGGGTATAGCAATCAGCCCCAGCATTTT